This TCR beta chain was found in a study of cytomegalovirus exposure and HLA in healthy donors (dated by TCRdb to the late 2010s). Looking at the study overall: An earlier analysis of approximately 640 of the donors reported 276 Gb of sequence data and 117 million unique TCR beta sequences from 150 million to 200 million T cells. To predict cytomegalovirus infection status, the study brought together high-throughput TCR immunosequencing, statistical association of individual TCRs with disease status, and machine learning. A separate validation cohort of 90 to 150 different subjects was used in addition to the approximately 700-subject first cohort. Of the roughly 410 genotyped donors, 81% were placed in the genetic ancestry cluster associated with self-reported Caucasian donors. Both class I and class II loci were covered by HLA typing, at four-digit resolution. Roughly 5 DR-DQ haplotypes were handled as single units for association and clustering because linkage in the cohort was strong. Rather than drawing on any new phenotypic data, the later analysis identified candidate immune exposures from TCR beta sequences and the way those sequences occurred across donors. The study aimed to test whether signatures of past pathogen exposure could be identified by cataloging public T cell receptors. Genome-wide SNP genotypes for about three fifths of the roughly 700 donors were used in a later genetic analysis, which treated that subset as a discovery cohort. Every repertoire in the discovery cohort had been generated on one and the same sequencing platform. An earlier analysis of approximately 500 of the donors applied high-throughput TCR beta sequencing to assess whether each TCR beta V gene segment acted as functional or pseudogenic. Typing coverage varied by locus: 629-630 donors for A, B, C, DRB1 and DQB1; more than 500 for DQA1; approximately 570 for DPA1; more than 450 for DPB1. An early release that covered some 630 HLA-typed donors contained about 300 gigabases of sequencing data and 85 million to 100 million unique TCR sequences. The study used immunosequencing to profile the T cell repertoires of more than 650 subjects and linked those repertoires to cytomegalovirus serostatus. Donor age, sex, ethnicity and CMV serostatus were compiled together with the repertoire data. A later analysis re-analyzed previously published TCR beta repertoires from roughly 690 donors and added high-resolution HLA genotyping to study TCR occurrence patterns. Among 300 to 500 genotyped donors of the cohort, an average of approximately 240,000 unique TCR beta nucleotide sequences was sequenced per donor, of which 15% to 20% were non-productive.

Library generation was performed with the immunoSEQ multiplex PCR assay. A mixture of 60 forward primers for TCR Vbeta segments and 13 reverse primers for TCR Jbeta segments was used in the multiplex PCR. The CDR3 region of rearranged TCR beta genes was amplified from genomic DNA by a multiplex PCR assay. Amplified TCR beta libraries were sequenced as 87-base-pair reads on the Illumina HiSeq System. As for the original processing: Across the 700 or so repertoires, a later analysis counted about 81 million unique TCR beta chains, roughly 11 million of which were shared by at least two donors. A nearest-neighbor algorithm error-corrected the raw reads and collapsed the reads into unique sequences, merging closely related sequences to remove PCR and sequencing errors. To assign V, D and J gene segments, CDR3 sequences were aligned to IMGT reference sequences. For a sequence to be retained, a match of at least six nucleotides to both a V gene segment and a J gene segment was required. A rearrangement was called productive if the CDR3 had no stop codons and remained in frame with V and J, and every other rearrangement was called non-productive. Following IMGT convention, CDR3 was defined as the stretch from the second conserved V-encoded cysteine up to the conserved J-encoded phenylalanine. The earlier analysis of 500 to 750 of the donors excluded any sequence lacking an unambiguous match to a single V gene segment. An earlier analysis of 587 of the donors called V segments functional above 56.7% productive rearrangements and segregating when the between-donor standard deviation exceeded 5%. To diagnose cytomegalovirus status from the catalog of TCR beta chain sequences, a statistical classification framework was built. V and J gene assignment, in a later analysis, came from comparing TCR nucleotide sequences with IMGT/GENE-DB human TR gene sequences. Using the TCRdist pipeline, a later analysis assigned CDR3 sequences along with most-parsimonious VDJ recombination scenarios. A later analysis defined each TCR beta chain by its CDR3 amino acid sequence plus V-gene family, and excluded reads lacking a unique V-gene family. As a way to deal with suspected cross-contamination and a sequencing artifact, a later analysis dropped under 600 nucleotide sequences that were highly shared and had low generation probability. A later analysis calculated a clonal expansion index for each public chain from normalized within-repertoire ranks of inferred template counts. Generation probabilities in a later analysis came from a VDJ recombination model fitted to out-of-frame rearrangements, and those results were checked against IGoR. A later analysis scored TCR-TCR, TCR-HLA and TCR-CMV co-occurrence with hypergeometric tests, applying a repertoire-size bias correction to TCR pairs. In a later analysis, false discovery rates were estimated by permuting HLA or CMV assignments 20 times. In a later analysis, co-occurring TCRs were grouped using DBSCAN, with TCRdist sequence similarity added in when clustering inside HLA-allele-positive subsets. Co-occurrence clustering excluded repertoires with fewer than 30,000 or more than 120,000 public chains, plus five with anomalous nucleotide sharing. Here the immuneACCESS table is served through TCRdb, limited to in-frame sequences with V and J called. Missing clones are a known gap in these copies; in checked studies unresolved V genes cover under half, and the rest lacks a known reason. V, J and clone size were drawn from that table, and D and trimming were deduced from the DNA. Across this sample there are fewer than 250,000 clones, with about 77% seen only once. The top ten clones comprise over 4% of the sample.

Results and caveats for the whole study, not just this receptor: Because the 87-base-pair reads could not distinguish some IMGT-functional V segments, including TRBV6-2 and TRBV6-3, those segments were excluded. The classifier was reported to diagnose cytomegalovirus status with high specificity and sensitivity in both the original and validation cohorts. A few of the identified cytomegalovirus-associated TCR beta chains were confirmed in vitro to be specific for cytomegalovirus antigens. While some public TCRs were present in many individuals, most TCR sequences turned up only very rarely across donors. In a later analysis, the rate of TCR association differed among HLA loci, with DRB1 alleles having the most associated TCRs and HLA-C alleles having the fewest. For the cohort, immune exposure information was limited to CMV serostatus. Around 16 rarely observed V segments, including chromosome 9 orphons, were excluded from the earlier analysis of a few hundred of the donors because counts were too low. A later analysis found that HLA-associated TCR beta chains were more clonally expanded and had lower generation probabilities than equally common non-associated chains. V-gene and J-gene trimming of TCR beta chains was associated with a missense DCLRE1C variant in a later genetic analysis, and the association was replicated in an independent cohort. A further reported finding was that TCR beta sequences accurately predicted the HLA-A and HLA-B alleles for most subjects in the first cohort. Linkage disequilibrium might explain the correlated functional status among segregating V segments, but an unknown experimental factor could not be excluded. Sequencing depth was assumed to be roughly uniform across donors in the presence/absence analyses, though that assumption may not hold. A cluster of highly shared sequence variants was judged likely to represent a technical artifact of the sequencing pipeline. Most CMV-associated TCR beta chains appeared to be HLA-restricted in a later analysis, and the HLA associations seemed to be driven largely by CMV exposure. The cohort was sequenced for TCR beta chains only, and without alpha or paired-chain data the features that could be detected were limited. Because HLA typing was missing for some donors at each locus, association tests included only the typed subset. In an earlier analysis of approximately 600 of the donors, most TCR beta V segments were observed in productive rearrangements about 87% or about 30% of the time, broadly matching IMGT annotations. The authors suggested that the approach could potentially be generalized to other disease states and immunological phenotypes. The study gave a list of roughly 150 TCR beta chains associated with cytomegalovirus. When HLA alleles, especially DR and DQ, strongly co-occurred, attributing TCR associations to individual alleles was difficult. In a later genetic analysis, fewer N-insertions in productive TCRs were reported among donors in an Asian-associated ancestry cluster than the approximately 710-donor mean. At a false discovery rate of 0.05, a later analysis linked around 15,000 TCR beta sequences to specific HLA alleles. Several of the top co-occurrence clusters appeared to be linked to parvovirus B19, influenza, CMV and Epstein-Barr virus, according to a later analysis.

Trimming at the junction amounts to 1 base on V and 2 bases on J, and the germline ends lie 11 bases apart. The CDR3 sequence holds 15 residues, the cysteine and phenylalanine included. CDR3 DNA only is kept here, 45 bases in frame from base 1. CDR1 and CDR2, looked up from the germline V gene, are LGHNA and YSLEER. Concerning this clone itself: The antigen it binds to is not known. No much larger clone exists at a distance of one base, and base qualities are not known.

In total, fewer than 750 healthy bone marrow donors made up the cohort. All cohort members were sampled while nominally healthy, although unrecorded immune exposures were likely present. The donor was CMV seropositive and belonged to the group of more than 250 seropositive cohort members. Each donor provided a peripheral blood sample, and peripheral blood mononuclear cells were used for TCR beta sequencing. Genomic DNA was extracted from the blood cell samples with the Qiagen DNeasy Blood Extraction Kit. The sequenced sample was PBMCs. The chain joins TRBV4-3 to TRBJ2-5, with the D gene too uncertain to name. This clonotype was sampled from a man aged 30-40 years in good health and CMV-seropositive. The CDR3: CASSQGPGTQETQYF. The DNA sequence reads TGCGCCAGCAGCCAAGGGCCAGGAACTCAAGAGACCCAGTACTTC.